The present T cell receptor beta chain was sequenced within a study of shared clonotypes between healthy human individuals. Background on the study: Sampling drew on donors who were a couple of women and a few men aged 18 to 49.

This clone was detected many times. The ends were cut back, 7 bases at V and 1 base at J, with 14 bases in the middle. CDR3 size: 15 residues. From germline, CDR1 is LNHDA and CDR2 SQIVND (reference sequence). The donor population consisted of healthy HIV-negative adults with no recent acute infections or vaccinations. Some clones are missing from TCRdb's copy, which holds only in-frame ones; the method was immunoSEQ multiplex PCR. Here the sample spans roughly 500,000 clones, 70% to 80% being singletons. The rearrangement uses TRBV19 and TRBJ2-1; D is undetermined. The sequencing sample was made of PBMCs. This TCR came from a woman aged 40 to 50 in good health. Some clones in this sample may be carry-over from other donors' samples. CDR3 sequence (DNA): TGTGCCAGTAAGCAGCAGGCGGCTTCCTACAATGAGCAGTTCTTC. This encodes CASKQQAASYNEQFF. The whole variable domain, filled in from reference TRBV19 and TRBJ2-1, reads DGGITQSPKYLFRKEGQNVTLSCEQNLNHDAMYWYRQDPGQGLRLIYYSQIVNDFQKGDIAEGYSVSREKKESFPLTVTSAQKNPTAFYLCASKQQAASYNEQFFGPGTRLTVL.